The rows below give T cell receptor beta chains drawn from one sample of a study of cytomegalovirus exposure and HLA in healthy donors. Method: immunoSEQ multiplex PCR; TCRdb's copy keeps in-frame clones and lacks some. The sample includes some 120,000 clones, over 70% of them seen just once. Sequenced: PBMCs. Receptor source: a woman between 18 and 29 years old in good health and CMV-seronegative. CDR3s include the opening cysteine and the closing phenylalanine or tryptophan. Each record gives: D gene, V gene, clone size, J gene, CDR3 protein, CDR3 DNA. D genes are given only for firm matches. Rows give clone size only sometimes, using once, few, many, or a class for an expanded clone.

-,TRBV29-1,few,TRBJ2-5,CSVLGGSDQETQYF,TGCAGCGTTTTGGGGGGATCGGACCAAGAGACCCAGTACTTC
TRBD2,TRBV6-1,once,TRBJ2-7,CASRTGTSGTNEQYF,TGTGCCAGCAGGACCGGGACTAGCGGGACCAACGAGCAGTACTTC
-,TRBV5-4,few,TRBJ1-2,CASTPGGLYGYTF,TGTGCCAGCACCCCGGGGGGCCTCTATGGCTACACCTTC
-,TRBV7-9,-,TRBJ2-1,CASSPPGVSYNEQFF,TGTGCCAGCAGCCCGCCAGGGGTCTCCTACAATGAGCAGTTCTTC
-,TRBV19,-,TRBJ1-1,CASSIDQSGGPNTEAFF,TGTGCCAGTAGTATAGATCAGTCGGGAGGCCCGAACACTGAAGCTTTCTTT
-,TRBV5-4,-,TRBJ2-3,CASSLGGTSPMTKDTQYF,TGTGCCAGCAGCTTGGGAGGCACTAGTCCAATGACAAAGGATACGCAGTATTTT
-,TRBV5-1,once,TRBJ2-3,CASSLAGGTDTQYF,TGCGCCAGCAGCTTGGCGGGCGGGACAGATACGCAGTATTTT
-,TRBV27,-,TRBJ2-1,CASSFGLAATGQQFF,TGTGCCAGCAGTTTCGGCTTAGCGGCCACCGGCCAGCAGTTCTTC
-,TRBV6-1,-,TRBJ1-1,CASSEAGKSGHTEAFF,TGTGCCAGCAGTGAAGCGGGTAAAAGCGGGCACACTGAAGCTTTCTTT
TRBD2,TRBV6-5,-,TRBJ2-1,CASSPRTSGYNEQFF,TGTGCCAGCAGCCCCCGGACTAGCGGGTACAATGAGCAGTTCTTC
-,TRBV4-1,few,TRBJ2-6,CASSRGTAYSGANGLTF,TGCGCCAGCAGCCGAGGGACTGCTTACTCTGGGGCCAACGGCCTGACTTTC
TRBD2,TRBV7-2,once,TRBJ2-1,CASRAPRAGASNEQFF,TGTGCCAGCAGGGCCCCTAGAGCGGGAGCTTCCAATGAGCAGTTCTTC
-,TRBV25-1,-,TRBJ1-5,CASRSRGYSNQPQHF,TGTGCCAGCAGAAGTAGGGGGTATAGCAATCAGCCCCAGCATTTT
-,TRBV4-1,-,TRBJ2-1,CASSHGTATYNEQFF,TGCGCCAGCAGCCACGGGACTGCTACCTACAATGAGCAGTTCTTC
-,TRBV19,-,TRBJ2-2,CASKPDSLTGELFF,TGTGCCAGTAAACCCGACAGTCTAACCGGGGAGCTGTTTTTT
TRBD2,TRBV7-2,once,TRBJ2-7,CASSRRGANEQYF,TGTGCCAGCAGCCGGCGGGGGGCCAACGAGCAGTACTTC
-,TRBV5-4,-,TRBJ1-6,CASSDRTVRDSPLHF,TGTGCCAGCAGCGATCGGACAGTAAGGGATTCACCCCTCCACTTT
TRBD2,TRBV19,-,TRBJ2-7,CASRDYAYEQYF,TGTGCCAGTCGGGACTATGCCTACGAGCAGTACTTC
-,TRBV4-1,-,TRBJ2-7,CASSTNYEQYF,TGCGCCAGCAGCACTAACTACGAGCAGTACTTC
TRBD2,TRBV2,-,TRBJ2-3,CASLPGLAGVWGTDTQYF,TGTGCCAGCCTGCCGGGACTAGCGGGTGTCTGGGGCACAGATACGCAGTATTTT
TRBD1,TRBV10-2,-,TRBJ2-1,CASRDSQYNEQFF,TGCGCAAGCAGGGACAGTCAATACAATGAGCAGTTCTTC
-,TRBV7-3,-,TRBJ1-1,CASSTQSNTEAFF,TGTGCCAGCAGCACGCAGTCGAACACTGAAGCTTTCTTT
-,TRBV6-5,few,TRBJ2-2,CASSSGAGELFF,TGTGCCAGCAGTTCAGGGGCTGGGGAGCTGTTTTTT
-,TRBV10-3,once,TRBJ1-4,CAIRGRPFEKLFF,TGTGCCATCAGAGGCAGGCCATTTGAAAAACTGTTTTTT